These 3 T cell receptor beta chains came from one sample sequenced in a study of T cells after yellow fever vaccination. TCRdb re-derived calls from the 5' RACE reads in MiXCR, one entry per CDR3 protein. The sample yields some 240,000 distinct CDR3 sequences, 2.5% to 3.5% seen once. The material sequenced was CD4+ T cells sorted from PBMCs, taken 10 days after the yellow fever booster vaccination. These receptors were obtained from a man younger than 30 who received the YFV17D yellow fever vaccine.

CDR3 residues: CASSLATRAETQYF. CDR3 nucleotides: TGTGCCAGCAGCTTGGCCACACGGGCGGAGACCCAGTACTTC. The chain is built from TRBV5-4 and TRBJ2-5; D unclear. This CDR3 contains 14 residues. Looked up from germline, CDR1 is SGHNT and CDR2 is YYREEE (reference sequence). V lost 0 bases and J 5 bases, leaving 11 bases between the germline ends.

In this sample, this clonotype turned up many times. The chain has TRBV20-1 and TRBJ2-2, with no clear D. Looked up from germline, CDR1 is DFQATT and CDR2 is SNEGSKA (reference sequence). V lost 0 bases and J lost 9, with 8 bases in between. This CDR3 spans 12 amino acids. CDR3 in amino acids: CSAREGVRELFF. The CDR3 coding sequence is TGCAGTGCTAGAGAGGGTGTCAGGGAGCTGTTTTTT.

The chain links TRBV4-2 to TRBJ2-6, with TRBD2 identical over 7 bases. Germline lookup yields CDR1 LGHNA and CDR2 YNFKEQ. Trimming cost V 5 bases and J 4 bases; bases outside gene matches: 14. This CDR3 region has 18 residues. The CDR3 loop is CASSSAPGGTAGANVLTF. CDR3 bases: TGTGCCAGCAGCTCCGCCCCCGGGGGGACGGCAGGGGCCAACGTCCTGACTTTC.